These 9 T cell receptor beta chains came from one sample sequenced in a study of blood T cells in healthy people across ages. Through a sample-barcoded 5' primer and a J-beta primer mix, a second PCR was run for roughly 7 to 12 cycles. One entry per CDR3 protein results from TCRdb running MiXCR on the 5' RACE reads. The sample includes about 1,500,000 distinct CDR3 sequences, roughly 40% seen only once; the top ten take approximately 7.9%. Sequencing was performed on blood. These receptors were taken from a woman under 30 in good health.

This clonotype was seen a handful of times. This chain uses TRBV27 with TRBJ2-1; maybe TRBD1 (6 bases). Germline CDR1 is MNHEY and CDR2 is SMNVEV (reference sequence). This CDR3 region has 18 residues. V was trimmed by 5 bases and J by 0 bases, leaving 20 bases between them. CDR3 in amino acids: CASSQTSTGPSSYNEQFF. The DNA of the CDR3 is TGTGCCAGCAGTCAGACCTCGACAGGTCCGAGCTCCTACAATGAGCAGTTCTTC.

The chain joins TRBV7-2 to TRBJ1-2, with TRBD1 as a possible D gene (5 bases). There are 15 residues in the CDR3. Germline CDR1 reads SGHTA; CDR2 reads FQGNSA. V was clipped by 2 bases and J by 2 bases, with 12 bases between them. This CDR3 is CASSLRPGENYGYTF. CDR3 bases: TGTGCCAGCAGCTTACGGCCGGGGGAGAACTATGGCTACACCTTC.

This clonotype was detected only a few times. The V call is TRBV5-6, the J call TRBJ2-1; 15 nucleotides line up with TRBD2. Germline V gene lookup returns CDR1 SGHDT and CDR2 YYEEEE. The CDR3 runs 16 residues. The trim removed 2 bases at V and 8 bases at J, leaving 5 bases unmatched. The CDR3: CASSFGLAGGLDEQFF. For the CDR3, the DNA is TGTGCCAGCAGCTTCGGACTAGCGGGGGGGTTGGATGAGCAGTTCTTC.

This chain uses TRBV20-1 with TRBJ2-3, with 7 bases fitting TRBD1. CDR3 length equals 15 residues. V lost 3 bases and J lost 1; bases outside the gene matches: 7. The germline V gene has CDR1 DFQATT and CDR2 SNEGSKA (reference sequence). The CDR3 spells CSARDVTGRTDTQYF. The CDR3 DNA is TGCAGTGCTAGGGATGTGACAGGGCGCACAGATACGCAGTATTTT.

This sequence joins TRBV6-6 and TRBJ2-1, with TRBD1 matching over 7 bases. V dropped 2 bases and J dropped 4; count of bases not matched to a gene: 5. Germline loops: CDR1 MNHNY, CDR2 SVGAGI (reference sequence). The CDR3 extends over 15 amino acids. The CDR3 here is CASSYGDRQYNEQFF. The CDR3 DNA sequence: TGTGCCAGCAGTTACGGGGACAGACAATACAATGAGCAGTTCTTC.

This clonotype was recorded many times. The chain uses TRBV3-1 and TRBJ2-7; TRBD2 agrees at 12 bases. Germline V gene lookup returns CDR1 LGHDT and CDR2 YNNKEL (reference sequence). CDR3 length equals 15 residues. J lost 4 bases, V lost 1 base, and 2 bases had no gene match. CDR3 protein: CASSQAGTSGYEQYF. The CDR3 nucleotides read TGTGCCAGCAGCCAAGCTGGGACTAGCGGGTACGAGCAGTACTTC.

The rearrangement links TRBV6-1 to TRBJ2-5, with 9 bases lining up with TRBD2. In germline, CDR1 is MNHNS, CDR2 SASEGT. Trimming removed 6 bases from V and 11 bases from J; junction bases left unmatched: 16. The CDR3 runs to 15 residues. The DNA of the CDR3 is TGTGCCAGCAGAAGTGGGAAACTAGCGGGCAATGAGCAGTACTTC. The encoded protein is CASRSGKLAGNEQYF.

V gene TRBV6-1 combines with J gene TRBJ2-2; 7 bases map to TRBD1. This CDR3 is built from 13 residues. Trimming at V came to 9 bases and at J to 3 bases, leaving 4 bases not matched to a gene. The germline gives CDR1 MNHNS, CDR2 SASEGT. Here the CDR3 reads CASRTGDTGELFF. The CDR3 DNA follows: TGTGCCAGTAGGACAGGAGACACCGGGGAGCTGTTTTTT.

This clonotype was recorded only once. This sequence joins TRBV12-3 or TRBV12-4 and TRBJ1-2; D is perhaps TRBD1 (6 bases). V was cut by 5 bases and J by 7 bases, with 11 bases left in between. The CDR3 is 12 residues long. The CDR3 region has the DNA TGTGCCAGCAGTCAGGGGTGGATTGGCTACACCTTC. Translating gives CASSQGWIGYTF.